A selection of T cell receptor beta chains follows, all from one sample in a study of blood T cell repertoires in COVID-19. Repertoires were generated with immunoSEQ multiplex PCR, while TCRdb's copy carries only in-frame clones and drops some. The table lists 35,000 to 50,000 clones, about 88% of them singletons. The sequencing sample was made of peripheral blood. The receptors originated from a human donor in a cohort sampled during active COVID-19. Both conserved end residues are part of each CDR3. Fields, in order: clone size, J gene, V gene, D gene, CDR3 protein, CDR3 DNA. A D gene is named only where the DNA matches it firmly. A clone size is listed for some rows: how often the clone was seen (once, few, many), or a class if it is expanded.

once | TRBJ2-2 | TRBV5-1 | TRBD2 | CASSSTRFGGSSGELFF | TGCGCCAGCAGCTCCACTCGGTTCGGGGGGTCGTCCGGGGAGCTGTTTTTT
once | TRBJ1-1 | TRBV19 | . | CASSKIAGVHANTEAFF | TGTGCCAGTAGCAAGATCGCAGGGGTTCACGCCAACACTGAAGCTTTCTTT
. | TRBJ1-3 | TRBV19 | TRBD1 | CASSTEDRGLGNTIYF | TGTGCCAGTAGTACAGAGGACAGGGGGCTTGGAAACACCATATATTTT
. | TRBJ2-1 | TRBV20-1 | TRBD1 | CSARGLNEQFF | TGCAGTGCAAGGGGGCTCAATGAGCAGTTCTTC
few | TRBJ2-7 | TRBV6-4 | . | CASRPSQGYEQYF | TGTGCCAGCAGACCTTCACAGGGTTACGAGCAGTACTTC
. | TRBJ2-3 | TRBV27 | TRBD1 | CASSTHPGTGGDTQYF | TGTGCCAGCAGTACCCACCCCGGGACAGGGGGGGATACGCAGTATTTT
. | TRBJ2-1 | TRBV7-9 | TRBD2 | CASSYSGGAANEQFF | TGTGCCAGCAGCTATAGCGGGGGGGCCGCGAATGAGCAGTTCTTC
. | TRBJ2-3 | TRBV11-2 | TRBD2 | CASSLAVSGGATDTQYF | TGTGCCAGCAGCTTAGCGGTTAGCGGGGGGGCAACAGATACGCAGTATTTT
once | TRBJ2-1 | TRBV27 | TRBD2 | CASQDLAGGVHEQFF | TGTGCCAGCCAGGACCTAGCGGGGGGGGTCCATGAGCAGTTCTTC
once | TRBJ2-1 | TRBV27 | . | CASSLEGNNEQFF | TGTGCCAGCAGTTTAGAGGGAAACAATGAGCAGTTCTTC
. | TRBJ2-1 | TRBV14 | . | CASSQAPSALYNEQFF | TGTGCCAGCAGCCAGGCCCCTAGCGCCCTTTACAATGAGCAGTTCTTC
. | TRBJ2-7 | TRBV5-8 | . | CASSPRVGEQYF | TGTGCCAGCAGCCCCAGGGTTGGCGAGCAGTACTTC
. | TRBJ2-5 | TRBV2 | TRBD1 | CASSQGEETQYF | TGTGCCAGCAGTCAGGGGGAAGAGACCCAGTACTTC
. | TRBJ2-5 | TRBV20-1 | . | CSGISEETQYF | TGCAGTGGGATTAGCGAAGAGACCCAGTACTTC
. | TRBJ1-1 | TRBV19 | . | CASSKGDRGVTEAFF | TGTGCCAGTAGTAAGGGGGACCGGGGGGTGACTGAAGCTTTCTTT
. | TRBJ1-3 | TRBV19 | TRBD1 | CASSIARTGSGNTIYF | TGTGCCAGTAGTATCGCCCGGACAGGATCTGGAAACACCATATATTTT
. | TRBJ2-5 | TRBV7-8 | TRBD2 | CASSSRTRPRPYF | TGTGCCAGCAGCTCACGGACTAGACCCCGTCCGTACTTC
. | TRBJ1-6 | TRBV7-8 | . | CASSLVASRNSPLHF | TGTGCCAGCAGCTTAGTGGCCTCGAGGAATTCACCCCTCCACTTT
. | TRBJ2-1 | TRBV5-6 | TRBD2 | CASSLTSGGALQFF | TGTGCCAGCAGCTTGACTAGCGGGGGGGCGTTGCAGTTCTTC
. | TRBJ2-1 | TRBV29-1 | . | CSARWAGSYNEQFF | TGCAGCGCACGGTGGGCCGGCTCCTACAATGAGCAGTTCTTC
. | TRBJ2-5 | TRBV7-9 | . | CASSLTSLKETQYF | TGTGCCAGCAGCTTAACTAGCCTTAAAGAGACCCAGTACTTC
. | TRBJ2-5 | TRBV5-1 | TRBD2 | CASSLTSGGAAQYF | TGCGCCAGCAGCTTGACTAGCGGGGGGGCGGCCCAGTACTTC
. | TRBJ2-5 | TRBV3-1/TRBV3-2 | . | CASSQVVRQETQYF | TGTGCCAGCAGCCAGGTGGTTAGACAAGAGACCCAGTACTTC
. | TRBJ1-2 | TRBV5-4 | TRBD1 | CASSPRDRDLYGYTF | TGTGCCAGCAGCCCCCGAGACAGGGACCTCTATGGCTACACCTTC
once | TRBJ2-2 | TRBV18 | TRBD1 | CASSAGTGGTNTGELFF | TGTGCCAGCTCAGCGGGGACAGGGGGAACGAACACCGGGGAGCTGTTTTTT
. | TRBJ2-3 | TRBV29-1 | TRBD1 | CSVPQGAETDTQYF | TGCAGCGTCCCACAGGGGGCCGAGACAGATACGCAGTATTTT
many | TRBJ1-2 | TRBV13 | . | CASSQGGDYGYTF | TGTGCCAGCAGCCAAGGAGGGGACTATGGCTACACCTTC
. | TRBJ1-1 | TRBV5-1 | . | CASSLLGQKNTEAFF | TGCGCCAGCAGCTTACTAGGACAGAAGAACACTGAAGCTTTCTTT
. | TRBJ1-1 | TRBV20-1 | . | CSAYVYTEAFF | TGCAGTGCTTATGTTTACACTGAAGCTTTCTTT
. | TRBJ2-3 | TRBV27 | TRBD2 | CASSPGRSGRDTQYF | TGTGCCAGCAGCCCCGGGCGGTCCGGGAGGGATACGCAGTATTTT
. | TRBJ2-7 | TRBV5-3 | TRBD1 | CARRTGQENYEQYF | TGTGCCAGAAGAACGGGACAGGAGAACTACGAGCAGTACTTC
. | TRBJ2-5 | TRBV2 | TRBD2 | CASGTRRQETQYF | TGTGCCAGCGGGACTAGAAGGCAAGAGACCCAGTACTTC